This T cell receptor (beta chain) was documented in a study of T cells in Graves' hyperthyroidism and ophthalmopathy. For the study at large: Peripheral blood was obtained at initial diagnosis, preceding any treatment.

Aged 18 to 65, the patients had hyperthyroidism that was newly diagnosed and had lasted under 2 months. First hyperthyroidism diagnosis is when the blood sample was obtained, before any ophthalmopathy symptoms. The PBMCs were taken from around 9.1 ml of fresh peripheral blood. TCR beta CDR3 region amplification was performed from RNA transcripts. HTBI primers were the set used in a first-round RT-PCR of the TCR CDR3. In TCRdb, the multiplex PCR reads were re-called with MiXCR into one record per CDR3 protein. Of a few hundred thousand distinct CDR3 sequences detected, approximately 14% appear once; the ten largest clones hold about 5.8%. This clonotype turned up a few times. Germline CDR1 and CDR2: MNHEY and SVGEGT. CDR3 length: 14 residues. Deletions cut 4 bases from V and 0 bases from J, with 8 bases between.

The TCR sequence derives from a woman in her thirties with Graves' hyperthyroidism that later progressed to Graves' ophthalmopathy. The chain recombines TRBV6-2 or TRBV6-3 with TRBJ2-3, with D hard to call. Material for sequencing was blood. CDR3 bases: TGTGCCAGCAGTTCTATGACTAGCACAGATACGCAGTATTTT. It codes for CASSSMTSTDTQYF.